The 10 T cell receptor beta chains in this list originate from one sample, sequenced in a study of shared clonotypes between healthy human individuals. The method was immunoSEQ multiplex PCR; TCRdb's version includes in-frame clones alone and lacks a portion of them. The data show approximately 2.1 million clones, with approximately 93% seen just once and 0.39% held by the top ten. The sequencing sample was made of naive CD4+ T cells from PBMCs. Stated subset: CD45RA+ positively selected. These receptors all stem from a man aged 18 to 35 in good health. Some clones in this sample may be carry-over from other donors' samples.

J is TRBJ1-3 and V is TRBV28; TRBD1 is a possible D gene (5 bases). CDR3 length: 17 residues. Germline CDR1 MDHEN, CDR2 SYDVKM. Trimming took off 3 bases at V and 0 bases at J, with 15 bases between the two ends. The CDR3 protein is CASSFWRGGDSGNTIYF. The CDR3 DNA reads as TGTGCCAGCAGTTTTTGGAGGGGAGGAGACTCTGGAAACACCATATATTTT.

The chain has TRBV28 and TRBJ1-5, with 8 bases fitting TRBD1. CDR1 is MDHEN, CDR2 SYDVKM, per germline. V lost 4 bases, J lost 11 bases, and 13 bases stayed unmatched. The CDR3 runs to 15 residues. CDR3 DNA sequence: TGTGCCAGCAGTTCCGCCGGGACAGGTGTGCCAGCCCAGCATTTT. Its protein product is CASSSAGTGVPAQHF.

The V call is TRBV9, the J call TRBJ1-1, with a possible D match to TRBD1 (5 bases). The V gene lost 0 bases and the J gene lost 3 bases, with 12 bases spanning the gap. Per the germline V gene, CDR1 is SGDLS and CDR2 is YYNGEE. The CDR3 sequence is 15 residues long. The CDR3 here is CASSVAMGQDTEAFF. The CDR3 nucleotides are TGTGCCAGCAGCGTAGCAATGGGGCAGGACACTGAAGCTTTCTTT.

The V gene is TRBV5-1, the J gene TRBJ2-3; D possibly uses TRBD1 or TRBD2 (5 bases each). CDR1 and CDR2 from the germline V gene are SGHRS and YFSETQ. Trimming took off 4 bases at V and 0 bases at J, with 9 bases between the two ends. The CDR3 consists of 14 residues. The CDR3 sequence: CASSEGFSTDTQYF. CDR3 DNA: TGCGCCAGCAGCGAGGGGTTTAGCACAGATACGCAGTATTTT.

The chain recombines TRBV14 with TRBJ2-5; 10 bases map to TRBD2. CDR1 and CDR2 from the germline V gene are SGHDN and FVKESK. J lost 2 bases, V lost 0 bases, and 9 bases had no gene match. This CDR3 is 18 amino acids long. CDR3 coding DNA: TGTGCCAGCAGCCAAGATCTGGCTAGCGGGGGTGTACAAGAGACCCAGTACTTC. Translated, it gives CASSQDLASGGVQETQYF.

This clone was counted a single time. The J gene is TRBJ2-7, the V gene TRBV5-4; 11 bases are shared with TRBD2. Germline CDR1 reads SGHNT; CDR2 reads YYREEE (reference sequence). The V gene end was trimmed by 4 bases and the J gene end by 5 bases; junction bases not matched to a gene: 11. The CDR3 covers 16 residues. The CDR3 DNA sequence: TGTGCCAGCAGCACACCGGGACTAGCGGCGGAAAACGAGCAGTACTTC. As protein: CASSTPGLAAENEQYF.

V gene TRBV7-2 combines with J gene TRBJ2-5, with D possibly matching TRBD2 (6 bases). The CDR3 has 14 residues. Trimming left V 5 bases short and J 5 bases short, with 15 bases between. Germline V gives CDR1 SGHTA, CDR2 FQGNSA. CDR3 nucleotide sequence: TGTGCCAGCAGCCCGAGAGCGGGTTCGGAGACCCAGTACTTC. Protein product: CASSPRAGSETQYF.

The chain employs TRBV5-1 and TRBJ2-3; TRBD2 might be the D (6 bases). Germline V gives CDR1 SGHRS, CDR2 YFSETQ. The CDR3 is 15 residues long. V lost 4 bases and J lost 0, with 12 bases in between. CDR3 DNA: TGCGCCAGCAGCCGCGATGGGGGGAGCACAGATACGCAGTATTTT. Its protein is CASSRDGGSTDTQYF.

The DNA for the CDR3 is TGTGCCAGCAGGCCCTATGGCAGGGACTTCACCGGGGAGCTGTTTTTT. This translates into CASRPYGRDFTGELFF. This rearrangement joins TRBV6-6 to TRBJ2-2; weak D call: TRBD2 (6 bases). V shed 6 bases and J shed 4 bases, with 18 bases lying between them. CDR1 is MNHNY, CDR2 SVGAGI, per germline (reference sequence). This CDR3 region has 16 residues.

Notes on this clone: This specimen includes other DNA sequences encoding the same CDR3. The CDR3 sequence: CASSWGGGYTF. The CDR3 region has the DNA TGTGCCAGCAGTTGGGGGGGCGGCTACACCTTC. This sequence joins TRBV28 and TRBJ1-2, with D possibly matching TRBD1 (6 bases). Germline V gene lookup returns CDR1 MDHEN and CDR2 SYDVKM. V was pared by 4 bases and J by 8 bases, with 8 bases between. The CDR3 contains 11 residues.